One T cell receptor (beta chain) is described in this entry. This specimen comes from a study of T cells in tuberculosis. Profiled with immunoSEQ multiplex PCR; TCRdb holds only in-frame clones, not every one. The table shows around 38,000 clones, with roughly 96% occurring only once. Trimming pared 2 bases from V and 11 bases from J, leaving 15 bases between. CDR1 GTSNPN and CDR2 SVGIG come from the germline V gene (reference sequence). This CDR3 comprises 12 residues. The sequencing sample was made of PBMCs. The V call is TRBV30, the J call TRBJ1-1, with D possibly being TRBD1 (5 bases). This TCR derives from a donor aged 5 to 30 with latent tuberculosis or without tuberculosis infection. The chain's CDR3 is CAWSLRDLGAFF. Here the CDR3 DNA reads TGTGCCTGGAGTCTCAGGGATCTGGGGGCTTTCTTT.